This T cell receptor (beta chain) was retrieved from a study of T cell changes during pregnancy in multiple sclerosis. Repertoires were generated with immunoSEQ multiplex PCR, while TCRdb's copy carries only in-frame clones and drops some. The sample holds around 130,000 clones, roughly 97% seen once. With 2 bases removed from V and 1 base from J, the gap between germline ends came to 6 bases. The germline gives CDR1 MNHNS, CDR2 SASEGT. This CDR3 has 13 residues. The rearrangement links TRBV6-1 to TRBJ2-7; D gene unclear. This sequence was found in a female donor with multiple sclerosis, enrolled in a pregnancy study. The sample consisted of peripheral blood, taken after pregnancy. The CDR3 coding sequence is TGTGCCAGCAGTGAAAACTATTCCTACGAGCAGTACTTC. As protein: CASSENYSYEQYF.